Each of the 28 T cell receptor beta chains below was sequenced from the same sample in a study of blood T cell repertoires in COVID-19. Clones were sequenced by immunoSEQ multiplex PCR, and TCRdb holds only the in-frame ones, with some missing. The sample gives about 190,000 clones, approximately 91% of which show up once; 5% to 8% is in the top ten. The sequenced material came from peripheral blood. These receptors all come from a woman aged 40 to 50 who had recovered from COVID-19.

The CDR3 reads CAISERTGGANSPLHF. Here the CDR3 DNA reads TGTGCCATCAGTGAGAGGACAGGGGGCGCGAATTCACCCCTCCACTTT. The rearrangement links TRBV10-3 to TRBJ1-6; 11 nucleotides line up with TRBD1. J was trimmed by 7 bases and V by 2 bases; bases with no gene match: 4. The CDR3 is 16 amino acids. CDR1 and CDR2 (germline): ENHRY, SYGVKD.

The J gene is TRBJ1-2, the V gene TRBV4-3, with TRBD1 matching 7 bases. This CDR3 contains 15 residues. Germline CDR1 LGHNA, CDR2 YSLEER. The trim removed 4 bases at V and 3 bases at J, leaving 8 bases unmatched. The CDR3 spells CASSRRAGQDYGYTF. The DNA for the CDR3 is TGCGCCAGCAGCCGTCGAGCCGGACAGGACTATGGCTACACCTTC.

This clone was picked up a small number of times. This chain connects TRBV6-5 to TRBJ2-7, with D tentatively TRBD2 (6 bases). This CDR3 has 15 residues. V gave up 2 bases and J gave up 0 bases, with 11 bases separating them. CDR1 and CDR2 from the germline V gene are MNHEY and SVGAGI. This chain's CDR3 is CASSYGETSSYEQYF. Written as DNA, the CDR3 is TGTGCCAGCAGTTACGGGGAGACTAGCTCCTACGAGCAGTACTTC.

This clone was observed a handful of times. This rearrangement joins TRBV12-3 or TRBV12-4 to TRBJ2-3; D is uncertain. This CDR3 has 12 amino acids. V dropped 3 bases and J dropped 7 bases, with 8 bases sitting between them. Here the CDR3 reads CASSFIPYTQYF. The CDR3, as DNA: TGTGCCAGCAGTTTCATCCCATATACGCAGTATTTT.

The V and J genes are TRBV10-3 and TRBJ2-1; 10 nucleotides agree with TRBD1. Germline CDR1 and CDR2: ENHRY and SYGVKD. V lost 11 bases, J lost 9 bases, and 13 bases stayed unmatched. The CDR3 loop spans 14 amino acids. The CDR3: CAVNPGQGPAEQFF. DNA of the CDR3: TGTGCCGTAAACCCGGGACAGGGGCCGGCTGAGCAGTTCTTC.

The chain recombines TRBV15 with TRBJ2-7, with a possible D match to TRBD2 (6 bases). The CDR3 has 15 residues. The V gene's germline CDR1 is LNHNV and CDR2 YYDKDF (reference sequence). V lost 5 bases to trimming and J lost 1 base, with 15 bases between them. This CDR3 reads CATSLRDFSSYEQYF. CDR3 sequence (DNA): TGTGCCACCAGCCTACGGGACTTCTCTTCCTACGAGCAGTACTTC.

This chain connects TRBV20-1 to TRBJ2-3; D unclear. CDR3 length: 13 amino acids. Trimming cost V 3 bases and J 3 bases, with 10 bases left between them. Germline CDR1 reads DFQATT; CDR2 reads SNEGSKA (reference sequence). CDR3: CSASFAQTDTQYF. CDR3 sequence (DNA): TGCAGTGCTAGTTTCGCGCAAACAGATACGCAGTATTTT.

The chain carries TRBV12-3 or TRBV12-4 and TRBJ2-1; tentatively, D is TRBD2 (6 bases). The CDR3 has 13 amino acids. V shed 6 bases and J shed 6 bases, with 12 bases lying between them. Here the CDR3 DNA reads TGTGCCAGCAGCCCGGCGGGGCTCAATGAGCAGTTCTTC. It yields the protein CASSPAGLNEQFF.

V usage is TRBV5-1 and J usage is TRBJ2-1, with D uncertain. CDR1 and CDR2 (germline): SGHRS, YFSETQ. V was trimmed by 2 bases and J by 8 bases, leaving 8 bases between them. The CDR3 extends over 12 amino acids. This chain's CDR3 is CASSLRRDEQFF. The CDR3 DNA reads as TGCGCCAGCAGCTTACGCCGGGATGAGCAGTTCTTC.

The V call is TRBV6-6, the J call TRBJ1-3; no reliable D call. The CDR3 spans 16 residues. Trimming left V 4 bases short and J 0 bases short, with 13 bases between. The germline CDR1 and CDR2 sequences are MNHNY and SVGAGI (reference sequence). CDR3 sequence (DNA): TGTGCCAGCAGTTTTTCCCGTGGGCGCTCTGGAAACACCATATATTTT. It translates to CASSFSRGRSGNTIYF.

The rearrangement links TRBV28 to TRBJ1-6, with D unresolved. The ends were cut back, 9 bases at V and 0 bases at J, with 6 bases in the middle. The CDR3 runs to 13 residues. The germline V gene has CDR1 MDHEN and CDR2 SYDVKM. CDR3 sequence: CASLSSYNSPLHF. CDR3 nucleotide sequence: TGTGCCAGTCTAAGCTCCTATAATTCACCCCTCCACTTT.

The chain combines TRBV23-1 with TRBJ2-7, with a tentative D call TRBD2 (6 bases). Being an ORF, TRBV23-1 has a function that is uncertain. Trimming pared 6 bases from V and 2 bases from J, leaving 20 bases between. The CDR3 sequence is 16 residues long. The CDR3 sequence: CASSQRSGGTPYEQYF. DNA of the CDR3: TGCGCCAGCAGCCAACGATCCGGAGGGACCCCCTACGAGCAGTACTTC.

A single count supports this clone. The chain has TRBV10-2 and TRBJ2-7; 11 nucleotides match TRBD1. Trimming at V came to 3 bases and at J to 5 bases, leaving 3 bases not matched to a gene. Per the germline V gene, CDR1 is WSHSY and CDR2 is SAAADI. CDR3 length: 14 residues. The CDR3 region has the DNA TGCGCCAGCAGTGAATCGGACAGGGGGCACGAGCAGTACTTC. This translates into CASSESDRGHEQYF.

The chain employs TRBV18 and TRBJ2-5, with D perhaps matching TRBD2 (6 bases). This CDR3 is built from 13 residues. V lost 4 bases and J 5 bases, leaving 11 bases between the germline ends. Per the germline V gene, CDR1 is KGHSH and CDR2 is LQKENI. CDR3 loop: CASSQTRIETQYF. The CDR3 coding sequence is TGTGCCAGCTCACAGACTAGAATTGAGACCCAGTACTTC.

The chain is built from TRBV7-6 and TRBJ1-1; perhaps TRBD1 as D (5 bases). The V and J ends lost 1 base and 3 bases respectively, with 12 bases between them. CDR3 size: 15 residues. The germline CDR1 and CDR2 sequences are SGHVS and FNYEAQ. The CDR3 DNA is TGTGCCAGCAGCTTAGGTCGGGGGATGGACACTGAAGCTTTCTTT. Its translation is CASSLGRGMDTEAFF.

The chain uses TRBV19 and TRBJ2-1, with a possible D match to TRBD2 (6 bases). Germline loops: CDR1 LNHDA, CDR2 SQIVND (reference sequence). Trimming took off 6 bases at V and 3 bases at J, with 9 bases between the two ends. The CDR3 has 13 residues. The CDR3 DNA follows: TGTGCCAGTAGGTTAGCGGACTACAATGAGCAGTTCTTC. Its translation is CASRLADYNEQFF.

This chain connects TRBV2 to TRBJ2-7, with 8 bases aligning to TRBD2. Germline loops: CDR1 SNHLY, CDR2 FYNNEI. This CDR3 has 16 residues. V dropped 2 bases and J dropped 3; count of bases not matched to a gene: 9. The CDR3 nucleotides are TGTGCCAGCAGTGAAAAGGGTAGCGGGAAGTTCTACGAGCAGTACTTC. Encoded protein: CASSEKGSGKFYEQYF.

The rearrangement joins TRBV7-2 to TRBJ2-7; 10 bases are shared with TRBD2. The CDR3 runs to 18 residues. Germline V lookup: CDR1 SGHTA, CDR2 FQGNSA. V trimming: 2 bases; J trimming: 5 bases; junction bases outside the gene matches: 15. The CDR3 nucleotides are TGTGCCAGCAGCTTATATCCTAGCGGGAGTGGCTTGGGGAACGAGCAGTACTTC. It yields the protein CASSLYPSGSGLGNEQYF.

This clone was observed a single time. The chain links TRBV20-1 to TRBJ2-5; 8 bases fit TRBD1. The germline V gene has CDR1 DFQATT and CDR2 SNEGSKA (reference sequence). With 5 bases clipped from V and 10 bases from J, the junction kept 6 bases outside the gene matches. This CDR3 is built from 11 residues. In nucleotides, the CDR3 is TGCAGTGCTGCCGGACAGGGCTTCCAGTACTTC. This translates into CSAAGQGFQYF.

The chain is built from TRBV27 and TRBJ2-1, with D possibly being TRBD2 (7 bases). Germline V lookup: CDR1 MNHEY, CDR2 SMNVEV (reference sequence). V was clipped by 5 bases and J by 9 bases, with 17 bases between them. The length of the CDR3 is 14 residues. Written as DNA, the CDR3 is TGTGCCAGCAGTCGGGCGGGAGAGGGGGGTGAGCAGTTCTTC. It is translated as CASSRAGEGGEQFF.

The chain carries TRBV3-1 (or the pseudogene TRBV3-2) and TRBJ2-1; TRBD2 agrees at 8 bases. Trimming cost V 3 bases and J 0 bases; bases outside gene matches: 4. Germline CDR1 and CDR2: LGHDT and YNNKEL (reference sequence). The CDR3 spans 16 residues. The CDR3 region has the DNA TGTGCCAGCAGCCACCCAAGCGGGAGCTCCTACAATGAGCAGTTCTTC. Its protein is CASSHPSGSSYNEQFF.

This clone has just a few counts. The CDR3 region is CASSIPTRVEELFF. The CDR3 DNA is TGTGCCAGCAGCATCCCGACCCGGGTCGAAGAGCTGTTTTTT. The rearrangement uses TRBV11-2 and TRBJ2-2; no clear D. The CDR3 is 14 amino acids. Germline CDR1 is SGHAT and CDR2 is FQNNGV. Trimming shortened V by 5 bases and J by 11 bases, and 18 bases separated the two germline ends.

The J gene is TRBJ2-1, the V gene TRBV19; 7 bases line up with TRBD1. Unmatched junction bases numbered 10, after V lost 3 bases and J lost 2 bases. CDR1 is LNHDA, CDR2 SQIVND, per germline (reference sequence). This CDR3 is 17 amino acids long. The CDR3 sequence: CASSIRGTQGAYNEQFF. CDR3 nucleotides: TGTGCCAGTAGTATTCGTGGGACCCAGGGGGCCTACAATGAGCAGTTCTTC.

The V call is TRBV5-1, the J call TRBJ2-2; 7 bases are a match to TRBD1. The CDR3 is 14 amino acids. Germline CDR1 and CDR2: SGHRS and YFSETQ. V shed 5 bases and J 2 bases; nucleotides not matched to a gene: 3. The CDR3 DNA is TGCGCCAGCAGAGGGACAGTTAACACCGGGGAGCTGTTTTTT. Translation gives CASRGTVNTGELFF.

The CDR3 region has the DNA TGTGCCAGTAGTTCCAGGGCAGGGGGGATTATCGCTGAAGCTTTCTTT. The encoded protein is CASSSRAGGIIAEAFF. The rearrangement links TRBV19 to TRBJ1-1; TRBD1 agrees at 7 bases. From germline, CDR1 is LNHDA and CDR2 SQIVND (reference sequence). The CDR3 has 16 amino acids. V gave up 5 bases and J gave up 6 bases; unmatched junction bases: 15. Full variable domain (missing parts from reference TRBV19 and TRBJ1-1): DGGITQSPKYLFRKEGQNVTLSCEQNLNHDAMYWYRQDPGQGLRLIYYSQIVNDFQKGDIAEGYSVSREKKESFPLTVTSAQKNPTAFYLCASSSRAGGIIAEAFFGQGTRLTVV.

This chain links TRBV6-2 or TRBV6-3 with TRBJ1-5; maybe TRBD1 (6 bases). The CDR3 totals 16 residues. V was pared by 5 bases and J by 2 bases, with 16 bases between. Germline V lookup: CDR1 MNHEY, CDR2 SVGEGT. As DNA, the CDR3 is TGTGCCAGCAGTACGGCACAGGGCGTCGGCAATCAGCCCCAGCATTTT. Translating it yields CASSTAQGVGNQPQHF.

The rearrangement joins TRBV5-1 to TRBJ1-3, with unresolved D. The CDR3 has 15 amino acids. V was trimmed by 2 bases and J by 2 bases, leaving 11 bases between them. Per the germline V gene, CDR1 is SGHRS and CDR2 is YFSETQ. The CDR3 spells CASSFTLGAGNTIYF. The CDR3 nucleotides read TGCGCCAGCAGCTTCACTCTCGGAGCTGGAAACACCATATATTTT.

The rearrangement joins TRBV27 to TRBJ2-5; 8 bases map to TRBD2. J lost 2 bases, V lost 2 bases, and 13 bases had no gene match. Per the germline V gene, CDR1 is MNHEY and CDR2 is SMNVEV (reference sequence). The CDR3 has 18 residues. CDR3 protein: CASSLKSVSGTSQETQYF. The CDR3 DNA follows: TGTGCCAGCAGTTTAAAATCCGTTAGCGGGACGAGTCAAGAGACCCAGTACTTC.